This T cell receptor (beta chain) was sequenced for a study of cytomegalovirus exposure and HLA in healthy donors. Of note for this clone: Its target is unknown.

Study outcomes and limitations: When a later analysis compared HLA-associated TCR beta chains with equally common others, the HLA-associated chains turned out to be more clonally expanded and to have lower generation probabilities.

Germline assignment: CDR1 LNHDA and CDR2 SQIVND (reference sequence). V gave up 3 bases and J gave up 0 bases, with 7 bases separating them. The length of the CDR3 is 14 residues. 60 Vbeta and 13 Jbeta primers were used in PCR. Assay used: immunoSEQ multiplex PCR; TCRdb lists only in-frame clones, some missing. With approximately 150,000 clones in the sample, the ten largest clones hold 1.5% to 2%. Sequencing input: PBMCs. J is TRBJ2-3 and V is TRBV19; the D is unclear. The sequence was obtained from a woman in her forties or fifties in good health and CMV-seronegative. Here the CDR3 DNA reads TGTGCCAGTAGTATCCTTTCTAGCACAGATACGCAGTATTTT. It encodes CASSILSSTDTQYF.